Listed here are 2 T cell receptor beta chains from one sample, sequenced in a study of pediatric ulcerative colitis. Sequenced by immunoSEQ multiplex PCR; TCRdb stores in-frame clones only, minus some. The sample contains tens of thousands of clones, more than 70% of which appear only once. One to two pinch biopsies were taken from the rectum during colonoscopy. The sequenced material came from gut tissue. The receptors shown here come from a boy between 10 and 17 years old with moderate ulcerative colitis.

This chain joins TRBV13 and TRBJ1-1; D is ambiguous. Germline lookup yields CDR1 PRHDT and CDR2 FYEKMQ (reference sequence). V lost 0 bases and J 8 bases, leaving 10 bases between the germline ends. CDR3 length: 13 amino acids. In nucleotides, the CDR3 is TGTGCCAGCAGCTTAGGCCGGGGTCAGGAAGCTTTCTTT. It specifies CASSLGRGQEAFF.

The chain recombines TRBV13 with TRBJ2-7; D perhaps matches TRBD2 (6 bases). This CDR3 comprises 16 residues. Germline CDR1 reads PRHDT; CDR2 reads FYEKMQ (reference sequence). The ends were cut back, 1 base at V and 1 base at J, with 14 bases in the middle. The CDR3 region has the DNA TGTGCCAGCAGCTTAGAGGGCCAGGCGGGATCCTACGAGCAGTACTTC. Translating it yields CASSLEGQAGSYEQYF.